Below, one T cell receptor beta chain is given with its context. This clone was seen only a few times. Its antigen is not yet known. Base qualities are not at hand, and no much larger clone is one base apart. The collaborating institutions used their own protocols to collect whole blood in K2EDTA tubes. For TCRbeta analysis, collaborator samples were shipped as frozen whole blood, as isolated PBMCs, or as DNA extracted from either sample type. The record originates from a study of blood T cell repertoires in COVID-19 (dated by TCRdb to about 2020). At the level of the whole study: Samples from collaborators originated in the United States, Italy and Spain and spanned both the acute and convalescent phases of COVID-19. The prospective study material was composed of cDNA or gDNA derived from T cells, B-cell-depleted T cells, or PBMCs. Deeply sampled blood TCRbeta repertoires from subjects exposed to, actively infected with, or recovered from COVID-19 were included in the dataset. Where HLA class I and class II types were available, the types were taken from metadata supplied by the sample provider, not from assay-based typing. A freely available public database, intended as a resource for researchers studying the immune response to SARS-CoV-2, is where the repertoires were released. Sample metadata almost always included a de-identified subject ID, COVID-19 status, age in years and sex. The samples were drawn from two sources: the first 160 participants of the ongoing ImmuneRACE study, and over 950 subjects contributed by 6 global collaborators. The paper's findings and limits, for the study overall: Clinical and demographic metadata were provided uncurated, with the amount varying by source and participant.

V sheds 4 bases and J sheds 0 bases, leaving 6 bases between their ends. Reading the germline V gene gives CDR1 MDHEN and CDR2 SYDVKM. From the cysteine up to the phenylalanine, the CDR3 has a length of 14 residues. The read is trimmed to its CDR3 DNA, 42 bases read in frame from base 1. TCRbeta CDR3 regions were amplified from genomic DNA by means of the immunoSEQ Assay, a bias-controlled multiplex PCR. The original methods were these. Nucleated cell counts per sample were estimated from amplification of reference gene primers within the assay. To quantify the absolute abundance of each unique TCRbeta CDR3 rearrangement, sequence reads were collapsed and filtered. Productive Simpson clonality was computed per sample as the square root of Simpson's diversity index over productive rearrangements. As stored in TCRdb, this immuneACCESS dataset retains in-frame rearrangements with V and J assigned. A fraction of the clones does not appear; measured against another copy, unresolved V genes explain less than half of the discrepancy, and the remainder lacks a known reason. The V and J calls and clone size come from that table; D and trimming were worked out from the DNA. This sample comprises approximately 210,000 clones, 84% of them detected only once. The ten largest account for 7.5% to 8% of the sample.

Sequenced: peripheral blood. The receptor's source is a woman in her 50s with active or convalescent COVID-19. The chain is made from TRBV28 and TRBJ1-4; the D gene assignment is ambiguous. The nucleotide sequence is TGTGCCAGCAGTTCCGGGACAACTAATGAAAAACTGTTTTTT. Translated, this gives CASSSGTTNEKLFF.